Below, one TCR beta chain is given with its context. The clone's antigen remains unknown. The input lacks base qualities; no much larger clone sits a single base away. This specimen belongs to a study of T cell changes during pregnancy in multiple sclerosis (dated 2019 in TCRdb). With respect to the entire study: The study examined how the T cell repertoire changed over the course of pregnancy in women with multiple sclerosis.

The germline V gene yields WSHSY for CDR1 and SAAADI for CDR2. The CDR3 holds 15 amino acids from the cysteine to the phenylalanine. Solely the CDR3 DNA is kept, with 45 bases framed from the first base. V is cut back by 6 bases and J by 5 bases, with 10 bases in the junction unmatched. Receptor libraries were prepared by the immunoSEQ multiplex PCR assay. Not all clones reach the TCRdb copy of this immuneACCESS table, which keeps in-frame sequences only. Checked studies attribute under half of the gap to unresolved V genes and leave the rest unexplained. This sample holds around 110,000 clones; roughly nine tenths were observed only once. The ten biggest clones cover about 1.5% of the sample.

The clonotype comes from a female donor with multiple sclerosis, enrolled in a pregnancy study. The sample consisted of peripheral blood, taken before pregnancy. The receptor chain draws on TRBV10-2 and TRBJ2-1; 7 bases in the middle match TRBD2. The CDR3 is CASSQLGGNDNEQFF. DNA sequence: TGCGCCAGCAGCCAACTCGGGGGGAACGACAATGAGCAGTTCTTC.